This TCR beta chain was found in a study of blood T cell repertoires in COVID-19. V lost 6 bases to trimming and J lost 2 bases, with 10 bases between them. The CDR3 has 13 amino acids. In germline, CDR1 is WSHSY, CDR2 SAAADI. Measured with immunoSEQ multiplex PCR; TCRdb has only the in-frame clones, and not every one. Among approximately 80,000 clones, 82% were seen once, and the ten largest hold approximately 25%. The chain recombines TRBV10-2 with TRBJ2-5; the D is unclear. Sequencing was performed on peripheral blood. The clonotype comes from a human donor in a cohort sampled during active COVID-19. CDR3 region: CASSELPQETQYF. CDR3 bases: TGCGCCAGCAGCGAACTCCCACAAGAGACCCAGTACTTC.